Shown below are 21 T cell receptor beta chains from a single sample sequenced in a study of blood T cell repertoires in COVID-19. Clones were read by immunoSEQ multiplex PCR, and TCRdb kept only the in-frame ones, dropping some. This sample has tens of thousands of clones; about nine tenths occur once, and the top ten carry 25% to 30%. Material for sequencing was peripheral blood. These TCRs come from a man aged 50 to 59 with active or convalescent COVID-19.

This chain's CDR3 is CASSQGHQGTNYGYTF. In DNA form, the CDR3 reads TGTGCCAGCAGCCAGGGACACCAAGGAACGAACTATGGCTACACCTTC. The rearrangement uses TRBV14 and TRBJ1-2; possibly TRBD1 for D (6 bases). The V gene lost 3 bases and the J gene lost 2 bases, with 16 bases spanning the gap. CDR1 is SGHDN, CDR2 FVKESK, per germline. This CDR3 has 16 residues.

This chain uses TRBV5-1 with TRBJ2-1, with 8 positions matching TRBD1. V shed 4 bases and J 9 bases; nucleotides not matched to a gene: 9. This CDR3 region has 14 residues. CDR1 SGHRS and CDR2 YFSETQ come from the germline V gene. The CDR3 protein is CASSEGQGGGEQFF. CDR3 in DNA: TGCGCCAGCAGCGAAGGACAGGGAGGCGGTGAGCAGTTCTTC.

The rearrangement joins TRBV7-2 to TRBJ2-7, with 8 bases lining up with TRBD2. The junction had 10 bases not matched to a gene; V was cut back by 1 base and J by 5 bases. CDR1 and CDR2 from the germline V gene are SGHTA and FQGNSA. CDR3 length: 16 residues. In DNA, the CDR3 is TGTGCCAGCAGCTTAGTAAGGGCAGCGGGGGAGCACGAGCAGTACTTC. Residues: CASSLVRAAGEHEQYF.

The CDR3 here is CAWSVNRGDQPQHF. CDR3 in DNA: TGTGCCTGGAGTGTAAACAGGGGCGATCAGCCCCAGCATTTT. The gene calls are TRBV30 and TRBJ1-5; 7 bases are shared with TRBD1. Unmatched junction bases numbered 4, after V lost 0 bases and J lost 5 bases. The length of the CDR3 is 14 residues. Germline assignment: CDR1 GTSNPN and CDR2 SVGIG (reference sequence). The variable domain in full, completed from reference TRBV30 and TRBJ1-5, reads SQTIHQWPATLVQPVGSPLSLECTVEGTSNPNLYWYRQAAGRGLQLLFYSVGIGQISSEVPQNLSASRPQDRQFILSSKKLLLSDSGFYLCAWSVNRGDQPQHFGDGTRLSIL.

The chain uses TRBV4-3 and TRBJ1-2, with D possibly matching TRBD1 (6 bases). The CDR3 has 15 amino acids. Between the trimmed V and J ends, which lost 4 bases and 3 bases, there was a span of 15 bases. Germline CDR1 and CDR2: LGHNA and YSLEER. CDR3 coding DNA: TGCGCCAGCAGCCCCGGGGGGCAGGGGTACTATGGCTACACCTTC. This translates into CASSPGGQGYYGYTF.

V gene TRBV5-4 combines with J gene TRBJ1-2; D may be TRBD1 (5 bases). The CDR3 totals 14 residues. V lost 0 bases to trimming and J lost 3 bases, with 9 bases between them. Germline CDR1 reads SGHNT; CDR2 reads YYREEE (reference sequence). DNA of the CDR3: TGTGCCAGCAGCTTGGCCTTACAGGACTATGGCTACACCTTC. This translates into CASSLALQDYGYTF. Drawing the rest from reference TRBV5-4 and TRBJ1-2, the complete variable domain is ETGVTQSPTHLIKTRGQQVTLRCSSQSGHNTVSWYQQALGQGPQFIFQYYREEENGRGNFPPRFSGLQFPNYSSELNVNALELDDSALYLCASSLALQDYGYTFGSGTRLTVV.

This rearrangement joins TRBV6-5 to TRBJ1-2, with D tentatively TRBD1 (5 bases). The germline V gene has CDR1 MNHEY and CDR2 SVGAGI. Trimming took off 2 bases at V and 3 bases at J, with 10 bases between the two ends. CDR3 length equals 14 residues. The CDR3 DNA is TGTGCCAGCAGTTACGGCAGGGTCGACTATGGCTACACCTTC. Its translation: CASSYGRVDYGYTF.

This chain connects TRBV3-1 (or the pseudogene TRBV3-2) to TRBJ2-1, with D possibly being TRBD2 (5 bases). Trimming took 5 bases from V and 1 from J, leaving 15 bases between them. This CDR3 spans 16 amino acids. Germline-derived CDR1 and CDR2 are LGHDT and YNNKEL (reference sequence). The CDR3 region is CASSGERRGSYNEQFF. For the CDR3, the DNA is TGTGCCAGCAGCGGGGAGCGGAGAGGGTCCTACAATGAGCAGTTCTTC.

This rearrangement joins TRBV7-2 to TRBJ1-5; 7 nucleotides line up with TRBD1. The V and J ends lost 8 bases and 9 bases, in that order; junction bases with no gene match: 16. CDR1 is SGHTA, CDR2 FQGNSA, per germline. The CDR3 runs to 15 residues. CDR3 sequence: CASGPGQASDWPQHF. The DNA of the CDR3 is TGTGCCAGCGGCCCCGGACAGGCGTCCGATTGGCCCCAGCATTTT.

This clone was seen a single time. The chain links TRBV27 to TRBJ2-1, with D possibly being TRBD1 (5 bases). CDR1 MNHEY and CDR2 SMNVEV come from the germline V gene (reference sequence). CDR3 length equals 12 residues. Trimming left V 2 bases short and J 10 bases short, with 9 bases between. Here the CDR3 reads CASSLQGNEQFF. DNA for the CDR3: TGTGCCAGCAGTTTACAGGGAAACGAGCAGTTCTTC.

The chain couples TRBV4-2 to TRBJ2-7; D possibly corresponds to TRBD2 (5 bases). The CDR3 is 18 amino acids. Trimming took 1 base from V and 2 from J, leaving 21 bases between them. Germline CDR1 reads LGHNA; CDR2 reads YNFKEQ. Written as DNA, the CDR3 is TGTGCCAGCAGCCAAGTTCTACTTGAGGGCCTCCCCCCCTACGAGCAGTACTTC. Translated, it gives CASSQVLLEGLPPYEQYF.

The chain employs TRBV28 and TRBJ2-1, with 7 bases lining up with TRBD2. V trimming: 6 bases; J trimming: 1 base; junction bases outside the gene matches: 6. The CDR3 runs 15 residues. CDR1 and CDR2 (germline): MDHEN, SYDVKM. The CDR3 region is CASSPTGRSYNEQFF. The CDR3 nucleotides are TGTGCCAGCAGCCCAACCGGGAGGTCCTACAATGAGCAGTTCTTC.

The CDR3 region has the DNA TGTGCCAGCAGGGACAGGAGCAATCAGCCCCAGCATTTT. This codes for CASRDRSNQPQHF. The chain uses TRBV2 and TRBJ1-5, with 7 nucleotides matching TRBD1. Germline V gives CDR1 SNHLY, CDR2 FYNNEI. The CDR3 is 13 residues long. The V and J ends lost 6 bases and 1 base, in that order; junction bases with no gene match: 0.

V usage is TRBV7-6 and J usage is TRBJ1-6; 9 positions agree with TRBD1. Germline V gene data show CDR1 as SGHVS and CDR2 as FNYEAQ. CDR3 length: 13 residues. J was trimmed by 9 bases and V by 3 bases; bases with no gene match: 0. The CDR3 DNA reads TGTGCCAGCAGCTTGGACAGGGGTTCACCCCTCCACTTT. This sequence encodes CASSLDRGSPLHF.

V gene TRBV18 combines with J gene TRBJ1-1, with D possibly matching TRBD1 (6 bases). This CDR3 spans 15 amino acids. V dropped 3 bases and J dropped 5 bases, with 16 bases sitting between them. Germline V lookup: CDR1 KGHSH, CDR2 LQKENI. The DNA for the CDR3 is TGTGCCAGCTCACCCTCTTCAGGGGAGAGGACTGAAGCTTTCTTT. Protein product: CASSPSSGERTEAFF.

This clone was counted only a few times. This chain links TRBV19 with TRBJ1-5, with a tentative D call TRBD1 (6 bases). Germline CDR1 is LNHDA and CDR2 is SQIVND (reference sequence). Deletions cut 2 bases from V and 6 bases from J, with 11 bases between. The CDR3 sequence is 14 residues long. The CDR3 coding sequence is TGTGCCAGTAGTATAAGTCAGGGGATTCAGCCCCAGCATTTT. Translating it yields CASSISQGIQPQHF.

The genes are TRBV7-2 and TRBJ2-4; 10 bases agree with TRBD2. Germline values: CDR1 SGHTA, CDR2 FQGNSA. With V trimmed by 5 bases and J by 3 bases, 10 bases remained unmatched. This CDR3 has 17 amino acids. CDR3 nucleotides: TGTGCCAGCAGCGAGGGGGCTAGCGGGAGTGTCAAAAACATTCAGTACTTC. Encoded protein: CASSEGASGSVKNIQYF. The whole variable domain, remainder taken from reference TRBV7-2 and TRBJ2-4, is GAGVSQSPSNKVTEKGKDVELRCDPISGHTALYWYRQSLGQGLEFLIYFQGNSAPDKSGLPSDRFSAERTGGSVSTLTIQRTQQEDSAVYLCASSEGASGSVKNIQYFGAGTRLSVL.

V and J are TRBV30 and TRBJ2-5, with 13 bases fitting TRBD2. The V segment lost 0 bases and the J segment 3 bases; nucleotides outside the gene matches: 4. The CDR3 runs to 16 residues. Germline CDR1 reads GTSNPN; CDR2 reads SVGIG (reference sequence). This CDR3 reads CAWSVGLAGVKETQYF. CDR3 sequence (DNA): TGTGCCTGGAGTGTTGGACTAGCGGGAGTTAAAGAGACCCAGTACTTC.

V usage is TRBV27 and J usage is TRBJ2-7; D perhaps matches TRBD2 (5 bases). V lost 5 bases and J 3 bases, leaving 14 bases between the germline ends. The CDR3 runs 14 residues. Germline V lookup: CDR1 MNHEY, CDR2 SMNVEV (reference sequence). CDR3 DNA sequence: TGTGCCAGCAGTCGGGCGGGTTCATTCTACGAGCAGTACTTC. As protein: CASSRAGSFYEQYF.

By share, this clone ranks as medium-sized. CDR3 nucleotides: TGTGCCAGCAGCTTCGGAGGAGGGCCAAAATACAATGAGCAGTTCTTC. This translates into CASSFGGGPKYNEQFF. V usage is TRBV3-1 (or the pseudogene TRBV3-2) and J usage is TRBJ2-1, with D possibly TRBD2 on 6 matching bases. V was trimmed by 5 bases and J by 4 bases, leaving 18 bases between them. The V gene's germline CDR1 is LGHDT and CDR2 YNNKEL (reference sequence). CDR3 length: 16 residues.

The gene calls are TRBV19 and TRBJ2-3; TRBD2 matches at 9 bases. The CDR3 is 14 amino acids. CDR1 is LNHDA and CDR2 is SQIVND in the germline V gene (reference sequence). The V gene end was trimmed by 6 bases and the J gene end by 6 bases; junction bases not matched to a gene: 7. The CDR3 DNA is TGTGCCAGTAGGAGGAGCGGGGGGTCGGATACGCAGTATTTT. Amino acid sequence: CASRRSGGSDTQYF.